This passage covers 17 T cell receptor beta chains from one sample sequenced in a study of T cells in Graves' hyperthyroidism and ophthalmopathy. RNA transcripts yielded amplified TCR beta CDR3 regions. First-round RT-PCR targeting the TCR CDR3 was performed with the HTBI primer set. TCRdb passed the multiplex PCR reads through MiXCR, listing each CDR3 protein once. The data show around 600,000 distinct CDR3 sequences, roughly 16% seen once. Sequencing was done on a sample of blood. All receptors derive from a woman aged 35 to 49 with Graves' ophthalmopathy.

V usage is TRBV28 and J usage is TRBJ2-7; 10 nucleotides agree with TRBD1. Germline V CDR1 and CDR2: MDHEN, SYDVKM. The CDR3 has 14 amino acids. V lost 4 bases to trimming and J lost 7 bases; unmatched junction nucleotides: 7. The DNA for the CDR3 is TGTGCCAGCAGTTCGGGACAGGGGCCCTTTGAGCAGTACTTC. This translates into CASSSGQGPFEQYF.

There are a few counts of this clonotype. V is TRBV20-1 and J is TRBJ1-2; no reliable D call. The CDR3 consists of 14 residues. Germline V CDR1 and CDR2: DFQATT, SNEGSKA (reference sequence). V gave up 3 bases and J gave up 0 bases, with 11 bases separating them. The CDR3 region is CSARPQIPNYGYTF. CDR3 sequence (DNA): TGCAGTGCTAGGCCCCAGATTCCTAACTATGGCTACACCTTC.

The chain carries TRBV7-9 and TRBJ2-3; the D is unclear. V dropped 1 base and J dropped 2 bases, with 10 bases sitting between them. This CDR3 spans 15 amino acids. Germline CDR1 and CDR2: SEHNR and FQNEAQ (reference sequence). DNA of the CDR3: TGTGCCAGCAGCTTAGAGTTCCCTAACACAGATACGCAGTATTTT. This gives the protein CASSLEFPNTDTQYF.

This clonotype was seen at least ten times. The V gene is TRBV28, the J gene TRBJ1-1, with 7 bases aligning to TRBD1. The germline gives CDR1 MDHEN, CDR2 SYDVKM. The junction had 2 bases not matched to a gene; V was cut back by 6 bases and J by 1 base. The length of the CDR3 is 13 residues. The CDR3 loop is CASRGTENTEAFF. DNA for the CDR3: TGTGCCAGCAGGGGGACAGAGAACACTGAAGCTTTCTTT.

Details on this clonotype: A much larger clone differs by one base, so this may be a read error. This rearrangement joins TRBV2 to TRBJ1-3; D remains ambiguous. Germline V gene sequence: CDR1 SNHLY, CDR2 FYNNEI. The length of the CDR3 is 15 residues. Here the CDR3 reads CASSEGSWDGSTIYF. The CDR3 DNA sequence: TGTGCCAGCAGTGAAGGGTCGTGGGATGGAAGCACCATATATTTT.

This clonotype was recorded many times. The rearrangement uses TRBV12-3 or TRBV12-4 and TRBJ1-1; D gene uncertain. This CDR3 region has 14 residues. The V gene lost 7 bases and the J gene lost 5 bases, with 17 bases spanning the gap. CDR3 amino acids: CASTSGGLGTEAFF. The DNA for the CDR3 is TGTGCCAGCACATCTGGCGGTTTGGGGACTGAAGCTTTCTTT.

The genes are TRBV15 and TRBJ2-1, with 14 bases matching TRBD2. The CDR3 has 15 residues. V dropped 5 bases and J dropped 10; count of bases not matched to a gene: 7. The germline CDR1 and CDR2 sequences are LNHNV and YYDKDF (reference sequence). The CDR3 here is CATSRGTSGGPEQFF. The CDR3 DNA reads TGTGCCACCAGCCGGGGGACTAGCGGGGGACCGGAGCAGTTCTTC.

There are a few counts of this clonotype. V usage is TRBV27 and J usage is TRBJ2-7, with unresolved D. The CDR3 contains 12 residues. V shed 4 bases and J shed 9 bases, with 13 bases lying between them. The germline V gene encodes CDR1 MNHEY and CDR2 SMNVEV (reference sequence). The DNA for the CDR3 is TGTGCCAGCAGTTACTCTACAGTGGGGCAGTACTTC. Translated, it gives CASSYSTVGQYF.

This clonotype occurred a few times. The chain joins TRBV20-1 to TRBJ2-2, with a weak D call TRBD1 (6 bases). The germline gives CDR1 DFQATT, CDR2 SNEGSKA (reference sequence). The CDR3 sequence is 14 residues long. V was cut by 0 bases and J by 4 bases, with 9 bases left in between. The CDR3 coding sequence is TGCAGTGCTAGAGAAGACAGGCTCACCGGGGAGCTGTTTTTT. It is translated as CSAREDRLTGELFF.

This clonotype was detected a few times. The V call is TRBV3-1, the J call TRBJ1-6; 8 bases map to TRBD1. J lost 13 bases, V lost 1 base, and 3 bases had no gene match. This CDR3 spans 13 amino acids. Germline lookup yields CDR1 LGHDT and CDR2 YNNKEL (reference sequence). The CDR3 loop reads CASSQGTGLPLHF. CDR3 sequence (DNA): TGTGCCAGCAGCCAAGGGACAGGGCTCCCCCTCCACTTT.

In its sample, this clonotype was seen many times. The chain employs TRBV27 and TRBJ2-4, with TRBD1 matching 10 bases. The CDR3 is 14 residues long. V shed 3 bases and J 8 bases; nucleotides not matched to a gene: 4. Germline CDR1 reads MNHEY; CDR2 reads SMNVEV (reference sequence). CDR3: CASSLTGGADIQYF. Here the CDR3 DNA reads TGTGCCAGCAGTTTGACAGGGGGCGCGGACATTCAGTACTTC.

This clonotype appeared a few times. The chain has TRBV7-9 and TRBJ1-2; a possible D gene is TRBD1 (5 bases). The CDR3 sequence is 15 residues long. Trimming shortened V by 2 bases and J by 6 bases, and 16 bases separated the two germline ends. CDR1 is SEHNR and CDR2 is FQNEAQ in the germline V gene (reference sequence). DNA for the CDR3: TGTGCCAGCAGCTTATACGGCGGTAGCAGGGATGGCTACACCTTC. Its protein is CASSLYGGSRDGYTF.

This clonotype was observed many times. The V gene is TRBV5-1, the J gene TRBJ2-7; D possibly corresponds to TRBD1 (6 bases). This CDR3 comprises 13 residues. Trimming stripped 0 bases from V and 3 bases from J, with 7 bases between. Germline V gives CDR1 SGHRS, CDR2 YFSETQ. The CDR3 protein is CASSLEGGYEQYF. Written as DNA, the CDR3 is TGCGCCAGCAGCTTGGAAGGGGGCTACGAGCAGTACTTC.

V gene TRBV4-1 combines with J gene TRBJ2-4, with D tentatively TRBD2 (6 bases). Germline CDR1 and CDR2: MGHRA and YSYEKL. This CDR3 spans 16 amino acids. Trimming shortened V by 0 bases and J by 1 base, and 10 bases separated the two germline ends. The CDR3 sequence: CASSQDGGTAKNIQYF. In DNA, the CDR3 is TGCGCCAGCAGCCAAGATGGGGGGACGGCCAAAAACATTCAGTACTTC.

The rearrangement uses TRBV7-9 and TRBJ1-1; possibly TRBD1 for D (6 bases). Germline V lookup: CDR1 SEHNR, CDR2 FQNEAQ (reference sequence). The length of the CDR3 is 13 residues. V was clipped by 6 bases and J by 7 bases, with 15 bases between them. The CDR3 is CASRTGQYGEAFF. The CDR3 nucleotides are TGTGCCAGCAGAACAGGACAGTATGGTGAAGCTTTCTTT.

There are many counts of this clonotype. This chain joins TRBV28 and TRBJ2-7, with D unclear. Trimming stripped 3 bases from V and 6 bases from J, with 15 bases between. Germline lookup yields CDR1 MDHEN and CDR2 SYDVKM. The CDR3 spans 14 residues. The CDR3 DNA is TGTGCCAGCAGTTTGCTGACCGATGGATTCGAGCAGTACTTC. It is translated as CASSLLTDGFEQYF.

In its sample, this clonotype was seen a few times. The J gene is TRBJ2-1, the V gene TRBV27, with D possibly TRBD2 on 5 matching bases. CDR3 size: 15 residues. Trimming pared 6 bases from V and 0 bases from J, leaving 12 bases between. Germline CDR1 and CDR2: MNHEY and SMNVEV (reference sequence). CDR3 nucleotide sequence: TGTGCCAGCAGGCAGCGGATAGTCTCCTACAATGAGCAGTTCTTC. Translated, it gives CASRQRIVSYNEQFF.